This TCR beta chain was retrieved from a study of blood T cell repertoires in COVID-19. Produced via immunoSEQ multiplex PCR; TCRdb's table is partial and in-frame only. This table holds approximately 61,000 clones, just under 85% found once. The J segment lost 5 bases and the V segment lost 5 bases, leaving 10 bases of the junction unmatched. Germline assignment: CDR1 SGHVS and CDR2 FQNEAQ. The CDR3 consists of 15 residues. J is TRBJ2-5 and V is TRBV7-8; 8 bases line up with TRBD2. Material: peripheral blood. The sequence was collected from a man aged 65 to 79 with acute or convalescent COVID-19. CDR3 region: CASSPRGGGGETQYF. In DNA form, the CDR3 reads TGTGCCAGCAGCCCTAGGGGAGGCGGGGGGGAGACCCAGTACTTC.